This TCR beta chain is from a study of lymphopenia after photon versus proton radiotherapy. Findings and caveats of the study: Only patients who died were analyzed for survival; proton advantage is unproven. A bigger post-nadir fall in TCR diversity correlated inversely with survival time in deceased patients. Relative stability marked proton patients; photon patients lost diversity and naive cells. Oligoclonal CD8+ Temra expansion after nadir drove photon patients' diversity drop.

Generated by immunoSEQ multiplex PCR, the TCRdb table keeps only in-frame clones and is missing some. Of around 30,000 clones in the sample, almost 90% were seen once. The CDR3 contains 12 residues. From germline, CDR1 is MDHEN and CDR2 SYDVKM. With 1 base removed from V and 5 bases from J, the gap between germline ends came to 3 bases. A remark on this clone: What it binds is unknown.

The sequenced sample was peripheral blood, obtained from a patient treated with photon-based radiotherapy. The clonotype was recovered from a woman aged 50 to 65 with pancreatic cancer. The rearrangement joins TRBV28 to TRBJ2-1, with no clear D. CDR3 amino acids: CASSLYDNEQFF. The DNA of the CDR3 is TGTGCCAGCAGTTTATACGACAATGAGCAGTTCTTC. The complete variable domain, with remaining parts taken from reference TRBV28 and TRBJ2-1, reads DVKVTQSSRYLVKRTGEKVFLECVQDMDHENMFWYRQDPGLGLRLIYFSYDVKMKEKGDIPEGYSVSREKKERFSLILESASTNQTSMYLCASSLYDNEQFFGPGTRLTVL.